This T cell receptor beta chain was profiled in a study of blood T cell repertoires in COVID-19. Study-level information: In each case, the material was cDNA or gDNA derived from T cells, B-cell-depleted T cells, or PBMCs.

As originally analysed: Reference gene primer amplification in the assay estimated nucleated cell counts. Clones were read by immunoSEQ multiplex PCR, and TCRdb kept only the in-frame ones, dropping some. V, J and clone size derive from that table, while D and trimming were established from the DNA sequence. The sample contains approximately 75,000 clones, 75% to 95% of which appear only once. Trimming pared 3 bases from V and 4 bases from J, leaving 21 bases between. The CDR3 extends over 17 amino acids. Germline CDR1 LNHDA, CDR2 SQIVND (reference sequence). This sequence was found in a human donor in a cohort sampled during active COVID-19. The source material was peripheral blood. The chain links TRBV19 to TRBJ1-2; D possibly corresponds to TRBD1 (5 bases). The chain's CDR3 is CASSMRGWGGSFYGYTF. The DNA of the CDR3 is TGTGCCAGTAGTATGAGGGGATGGGGAGGATCCTTCTATGGCTACACCTTC.